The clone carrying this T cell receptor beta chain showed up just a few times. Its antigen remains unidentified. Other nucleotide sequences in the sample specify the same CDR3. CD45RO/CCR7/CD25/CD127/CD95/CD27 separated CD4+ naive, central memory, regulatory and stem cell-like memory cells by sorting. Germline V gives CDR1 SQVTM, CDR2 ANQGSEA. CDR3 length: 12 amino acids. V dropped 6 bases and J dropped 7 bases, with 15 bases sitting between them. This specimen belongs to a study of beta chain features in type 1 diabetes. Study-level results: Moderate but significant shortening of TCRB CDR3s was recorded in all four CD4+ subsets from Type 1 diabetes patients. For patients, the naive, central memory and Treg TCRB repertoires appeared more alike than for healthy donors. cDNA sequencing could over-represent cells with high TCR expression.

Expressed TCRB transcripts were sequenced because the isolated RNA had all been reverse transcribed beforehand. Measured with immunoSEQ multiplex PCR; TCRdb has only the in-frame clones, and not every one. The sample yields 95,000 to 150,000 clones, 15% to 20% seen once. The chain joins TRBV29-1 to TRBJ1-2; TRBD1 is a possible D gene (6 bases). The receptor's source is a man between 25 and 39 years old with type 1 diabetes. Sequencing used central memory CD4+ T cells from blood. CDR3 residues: CSVESGGLGYTF. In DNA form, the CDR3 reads TGCAGCGTGGAATCGGGGGGGCTTGGCTACACCTTC. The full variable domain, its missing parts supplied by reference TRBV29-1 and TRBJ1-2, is SAVISQKPSRDICQRGTSLTIQCQVDSQVTMMFWYRQQPGQSLTLIATANQGSEATYESGFVIDKFPISRPNLTFSTLTVSNMSPEDSSIYLCSVESGGLGYTFGSGTRLTVV.